The next 32 T cell receptor beta chains were all read from a single sample in a study of cytomegalovirus exposure and HLA in healthy donors. Vbeta (60) and Jbeta (13) primers were used in the PCR. The data were produced by immunoSEQ multiplex PCR, yet TCRdb's version contains in-frame clones alone and is incomplete. Of more than 85,000 clones listed, around 79% are singletons. Sequences were obtained from PBMCs. The receptors come from a woman aged 25 to 39 in good health and CMV-seronegative.

V is TRBV6-1 and J is TRBJ2-7; 9 nucleotides match TRBD1. This CDR3 comprises 15 residues. Germline V CDR1 and CDR2: MNHNS, SASEGT. Trimming at V came to 5 bases and at J to 6 bases, leaving 11 bases not matched to a gene. This CDR3 reads CASSQQGALTVEQYF. The CDR3 DNA follows: TGTGCCAGCAGTCAACAGGGGGCTCTGACTGTCGAGCAGTACTTC.

This chain connects TRBV19 to TRBJ2-7, with 7 bases matching TRBD1. Germline trimming cut 5 bases from V and 6 bases from J; bases unmatched to any gene: 4. Germline CDR1 is LNHDA and CDR2 is SQIVND (reference sequence). CDR3 length: 12 residues. The CDR3 region has the DNA TGTGCCAGTAGTCTAAGGGGGCGCGAGCAGTACTTC. It encodes CASSLRGREQYF.

This clone appeared once. The gene calls are TRBV25-1 and TRBJ2-7; 7 bases agree with TRBD1. CDR1 and CDR2 (germline): MGHDK, SYGVNS. The CDR3 has 15 residues. The junction had 5 bases not matched to a gene; V was cut back by 3 bases and J by 0 bases. In DNA, the CDR3 is TGTGCCAGCAGTGAGGGGACAGTGGGCTCCTACGAGCAGTACTTC. Encoded protein: CASSEGTVGSYEQYF.

The chain carries TRBV11-1 and TRBJ2-7, with a tentative D call TRBD2 (5 bases). Germline CDR1 is SGHAT and CDR2 is FQDESV (reference sequence). The CDR3 covers 14 residues. With 0 bases removed from V and 0 bases from J, the gap between germline ends came to 6 bases. In DNA form, the CDR3 reads TGTGCCAGCAGCTTAGCGGGAGCCTCCTACGAGCAGTACTTC. Translated: CASSLAGASYEQYF. Drawing the rest from reference TRBV11-1 and TRBJ2-7, the complete variable domain is EAEVAQSPRYKITEKSQAVAFWCDPISGHATLYWYRQILGQGPELLVQFQDESVVDDSQLPKDRFSAERLKGVDSTLKIQPAELGDSAMYLCASSLAGASYEQYFGPGTRLTVT.

The V call is TRBV20-1, the J call TRBJ1-2, with D uncertain. The CDR3 is made up of 11 amino acids. Trimming removed 3 bases from V and 3 bases from J, with 5 bases in between. CDR1 and CDR2 from the germline V gene are DFQATT and SNEGSKA (reference sequence). CDR3 loop: CSARADYGYTF. The DNA for the CDR3 is TGCAGTGCTAGGGCGGACTATGGCTACACCTTC.

The V and J genes are TRBV29-1 and TRBJ1-2; 7 nucleotides align to TRBD1. This CDR3 region has 12 residues. After removal of 6 bases from V and 5 bases from J, the junction contained 6 bases not matched to a gene. Germline CDR1 and CDR2: SQVTM and ANQGSEA. The CDR3: CSVAGGDYGYTF. In DNA form, the CDR3 reads TGCAGCGTAGCAGGGGGTGATTATGGCTACACCTTC.

In DNA form, the CDR3 reads TGTGCCACCTCCATCAAGGCTAGTGGCTACACCTTC. It specifies CATSIKASGYTF. The chain employs TRBV19 and TRBJ1-2, with D uncertain. V dropped 10 bases and J dropped 7 bases, with 16 bases sitting between them. This CDR3 spans 12 amino acids. Per the germline V gene, CDR1 is LNHDA and CDR2 is SQIVND (reference sequence).

V is TRBV6-5 and J is TRBJ2-7, with TRBD1 as a possible D gene (6 bases). Germline CDR1 is MNHEY and CDR2 is SVGAGI. Trimming removed 6 bases from V and 2 bases from J, with 14 bases in between. The CDR3 runs to 14 residues. The CDR3 reads CASRPDRLTYEQYF. The CDR3 nucleotides are TGTGCCAGCAGACCAGACAGGCTAACCTACGAGCAGTACTTC.

The V and J genes are TRBV18 and TRBJ2-7, with 8 bases that match TRBD1. The germline gives CDR1 KGHSH, CDR2 LQKENI. With 3 bases clipped from V and 6 bases from J, the junction kept 16 bases outside the gene matches. The CDR3 runs 17 residues. CDR3 bases: TGTGCCAGCTCACCCAATCCAGGACAGGGTTTAGGAGGCGAGCAGTACTTC. Its translation: CASSPNPGQGLGGEQYF.

The chain links TRBV15 to TRBJ1-1; D is ambiguous. Trimming left V 0 bases short and J 6 bases short, with 8 bases between. The CDR3 spans 13 residues. Germline assignment: CDR1 LNHNV and CDR2 YYDKDF (reference sequence). This CDR3 is CATSREYTAEAFF. CDR3 nucleotides: TGTGCCACCAGCAGAGAGTACACAGCTGAAGCTTTCTTT.

The genes are TRBV28 and TRBJ1-5; D remains ambiguous. Trimming took off 2 bases at V and 3 bases at J, with 11 bases between the two ends. CDR3 size: 15 residues. Germline assignment: CDR1 MDHEN and CDR2 SYDVKM. As DNA, the CDR3 is TGTGCCAGCAGTTTAAGCCAGGTCTACAATCAGCCCCAGCATTTT. This sequence encodes CASSLSQVYNQPQHF.

The chain couples TRBV6-5 to TRBJ2-1; D is possibly TRBD1 (6 bases). Germline CDR1 is MNHEY and CDR2 is SVGAGI. The CDR3 spans 16 residues. V was trimmed by 0 bases and J by 3 bases, leaving 12 bases between them. The CDR3 spells CASSYSRDTSYNEQFF. Here the CDR3 DNA reads TGTGCCAGCAGTTACTCGAGGGACACGAGCTACAATGAGCAGTTCTTC.

This chain uses TRBV28 with TRBJ2-7, with a possible D match to TRBD1 (5 bases). Trimming stripped 2 bases from V and 1 base from J, with 9 bases between. The CDR3 length is 14 residues. In germline, CDR1 is MDHEN, CDR2 SYDVKM. CDR3 region: CASSLIDRSYEQYF. For the CDR3, the DNA is TGTGCCAGCAGTTTAATAGACAGATCCTACGAGCAGTACTTC.

The table lists this clone with a count of one. The same CDR3 also results from other DNA sequences found in this sample. V and J are TRBV30 and TRBJ1-2; 7 nucleotides align to TRBD1. The germline gives CDR1 GTSNPN, CDR2 SVGIG (reference sequence). This CDR3 region has 12 residues. V shed 1 base, J shed 4 bases, and the junction held 0 bases outside the gene matches. CDR3: CAWSGDSYGYTF. Here the CDR3 DNA reads TGTGCCTGGAGTGGGGACAGCTATGGCTACACCTTC.

CDR3 nucleotide sequence: TGCGCCAGCAGCTTGGGGCGGGAGGGCCTGAAGACCCAGTACTTC. Translation: CASSLGREGLKTQYF. The V and J genes are TRBV5-1 and TRBJ2-5; 9 nucleotides line up with TRBD2. This CDR3 is 15 amino acids long. The V gene end was trimmed by 0 bases and the J gene end by 6 bases; junction bases not matched to a gene: 6. CDR1 is SGHRS, CDR2 YFSETQ, per germline.

This clone was found once. Written as DNA, the CDR3 is TGTGCCTGGAGTGACCGGGACAGGGGGCCCGGTAACTATGGCTACACCTTC. It encodes CAWSDRDRGPGNYGYTF. The rearrangement links TRBV30 to TRBJ1-2; 12 bases agree with TRBD1. Looked up from germline, CDR1 is GTSNPN and CDR2 is SVGIG (reference sequence). With V trimmed by 1 base and J by 1 base, 7 bases remained unmatched. This CDR3 region has 17 residues.

The V call is TRBV4-3, the J call TRBJ2-3; 13 positions match TRBD2. This CDR3 comprises 16 residues. Unmatched junction bases numbered 2, after V lost 1 base and J lost 4 bases. CDR1 is LGHNA, CDR2 YSLEER, per germline. The CDR3 region has the DNA TGCGCCAGCAGCCAAGGACTAGCGGGAGGTGCAGATACGCAGTATTTT. It yields the protein CASSQGLAGGADTQYF.

Worth noting for this clone: Other DNA sequences of this sample code for an identical CDR3. This rearrangement joins TRBV4-3 to TRBJ1-1; D is undetermined. CDR1 is LGHNA and CDR2 is YSLEER in the germline V gene. V was cut by 0 bases and J by 2 bases, with 7 bases left in between. CDR3 length equals 14 residues. The CDR3 is CASSQDRGNTEAFF. CDR3 DNA sequence: TGCGCCAGCAGCCAAGATCGGGGAAACACTGAAGCTTTCTTT.

The chain links TRBV4-3 to TRBJ2-1; tentative D call: TRBD2 (6 bases). Germline CDR1 is LGHNA and CDR2 is YSLEER. The CDR3 loop spans 16 amino acids. The V gene lost 0 bases and the J gene lost 2 bases, with 11 bases spanning the gap. The CDR3 loop reads CASSQDGLATYNEQFF. CDR3 bases: TGCGCCAGCAGCCAAGATGGCCTAGCGACCTACAATGAGCAGTTCTTC.

V usage is TRBV19 and J usage is TRBJ2-7; a weak D match, TRBD1 (6 bases). Germline V gene sequence: CDR1 LNHDA, CDR2 SQIVND (reference sequence). V dropped 1 base and J dropped 0 bases, with 13 bases sitting between them. The CDR3 has 16 amino acids. The DNA for the CDR3 is TGTGCCAGTAGTATAGCCGGGACACAAAGCTCCTACGAGCAGTACTTC. Its translation: CASSIAGTQSSYEQYF.

The CDR3 loop is CAWRSVHFGAKNIQYF. The CDR3 DNA reads TGTGCCTGGAGATCAGTCCATTTTGGAGCCAAAAACATTCAGTACTTC. The chain carries TRBV30 and TRBJ2-4; D unclear. V lost 3 bases and J 0 bases, leaving 15 bases between the germline ends. This CDR3 comprises 16 residues. The germline V gene encodes CDR1 GTSNPN and CDR2 SVGIG (reference sequence). Full variable domain (missing parts from reference TRBV30 and TRBJ2-4): SQTIHQWPATLVQPVGSPLSLECTVEGTSNPNLYWYRQAAGRGLQLLFYSVGIGQISSEVPQNLSASRPQDRQFILSSKKLLLSDSGFYLCAWRSVHFGAKNIQYFGAGTRLSVL.

J is TRBJ2-7 and V is TRBV7-2; 11 bases are shared with TRBD2. J was trimmed by 4 bases and V by 3 bases; bases with no gene match: 2. CDR3 length: 14 amino acids. Per germline, CDR1 SGHTA and CDR2 FQGNSA. Here the CDR3 reads CASSLGLAAYEQYF. Written as DNA, the CDR3 is TGTGCCAGCAGCTTGGGACTAGCGGCTTACGAGCAGTACTTC.

V and J are TRBV7-6 and TRBJ1-3, with D possibly TRBD1 on 6 matching bases. The ends were cut back, 4 bases at V and 4 bases at J, with 17 bases in the middle. The V gene's germline CDR1 is SGHVS and CDR2 FNYEAQ. The CDR3 has 16 residues. The CDR3, as DNA: TGTGCCAGCAGCTCGTCGGACAGTGCCTTCGGAAACACCATATATTTT. Its protein is CASSSSDSAFGNTIYF.

The chain links TRBV11-2 to TRBJ1-2, with 8 bases aligning to TRBD1. This CDR3 is 14 amino acids long. V dropped 4 bases and J dropped 7; count of bases not matched to a gene: 8. Germline assignment: CDR1 SGHAT and CDR2 FQNNGV. The DNA for the CDR3 is TGTGCCAGCAGCTGGGCGCAGGGGGCAATTGGCTACACCTTC. Translation gives CASSWAQGAIGYTF. Complete variable domain (other parts from reference TRBV11-2 and TRBJ1-2): EAGVAQSPRYKIIEKRQSVAFWCNPISGHATLYWYQQILGQGPKLLIQFQNNGVVDDSQLPKDRFSAERLKGVDSTLKIQPAKLEDSAVYLCASSWAQGAIGYTFGSGTRLTVV.

This sequence joins TRBV6-1 and TRBJ1-1; TRBD1 might be the D (5 bases). V was cut by 4 bases and J by 4 bases, with 13 bases left in between. The CDR3 totals 14 residues. Germline values: CDR1 MNHNS, CDR2 SASEGT. CDR3: CASSGRQTGTEAFF. As DNA, the CDR3 is TGTGCCAGCAGTGGAAGACAGACGGGCACTGAAGCTTTCTTT.

The V gene is TRBV5-1, the J gene TRBJ1-2; D is undetermined. The V gene's germline CDR1 is SGHRS and CDR2 YFSETQ. The length of the CDR3 is 13 residues. V was trimmed by 5 bases and J by 6 bases, leaving 14 bases between them. The CDR3 loop reads CASSYSSGDGYTF. In DNA form, the CDR3 reads TGCGCCAGCAGTTACTCGTCGGGTGATGGCTACACCTTC.

The chain uses TRBV10-2 and TRBJ2-1; 10 bases are shared with TRBD2. The CDR3 is 13 residues long. Germline values: CDR1 WSHSY, CDR2 SAAADI. With V trimmed by 6 bases and J by 8 bases, 4 bases remained unmatched. In DNA, the CDR3 is TGCGCCAGCAGGGCTAGCGGGAGTGATGAGCAGTTCTTC. Translating gives CASRASGSDEQFF.

V and J are TRBV5-4 and TRBJ1-2; 12 positions agree with TRBD1. The CDR3 contains 15 residues. Germline V gene sequence: CDR1 SGHNT, CDR2 YYREEE (reference sequence). The junction had 9 bases not matched to a gene; V was cut back by 7 bases and J by 5 bases. CDR3 region: CASHRPGQGAYGYTF. CDR3 nucleotide sequence: TGTGCCAGCCACCGGCCGGGACAGGGGGCTTATGGCTACACCTTC.

This chain links TRBV5-1 with TRBJ2-7; TRBD2 matches 12 bases. The CDR3 is 16 amino acids. The germline V gene encodes CDR1 SGHRS and CDR2 YFSETQ. V shed 5 bases and J 7 bases; nucleotides not matched to a gene: 13. CDR3 region: CASRLQPTSGGREQYF. CDR3 coding DNA: TGCGCCAGCAGGCTGCAACCGACTAGCGGGGGACGAGAGCAGTACTTC.

The chain recombines TRBV2 with TRBJ1-2; possible D gene TRBD1, 6 bases. The germline gives CDR1 SNHLY, CDR2 FYNNEI. V lost 8 bases and J 7 bases, leaving 17 bases between the germline ends. CDR3 length: 13 amino acids. The CDR3 loop is CASLRQVGGGYTF. CDR3 bases: TGTGCCAGCCTCAGACAGGTCGGCGGTGGCTACACCTTC.

This sequence joins TRBV4-3 and TRBJ2-7; possibly TRBD1 for D (5 bases). V lost 0 bases to trimming and J lost 6 bases, with 12 bases between them. The V gene's germline CDR1 is LGHNA and CDR2 YSLEER. CDR3 length equals 14 residues. The CDR3 protein is CASSQDEGVPEQYF. The CDR3 bases are TGCGCCAGCAGCCAAGACGAAGGGGTACCCGAGCAGTACTTC.

This chain connects TRBV4-2 to TRBJ2-7; tentatively, D is TRBD1 (6 bases). V was trimmed by 0 bases and J by 2 bases, leaving 17 bases between them. CDR1 and CDR2 from the germline V gene are LGHNA and YNFKEQ. The length of the CDR3 is 17 residues. CDR3 nucleotide sequence: TGTGCCAGCAGCCAAGATCTCGGCAGGGGAGTCCCCTACGAGCAGTACTTC. This encodes CASSQDLGRGVPYEQYF.